The 4 T cell receptor beta chains below come from one sample, sequenced in a study of blood T cell repertoires in COVID-19. TCRdb keeps only in-frame clones here, not all; method: immunoSEQ multiplex PCR. The repertoire holds 150,000 to 200,000 clones, with around 87% as singletons. The sample comprised peripheral blood. The receptors derive from a woman aged 70-85 years with COVID-19, enrolled during active disease.

The rearrangement uses TRBV7-8 and TRBJ1-2; TRBD1 agrees at 7 bases. CDR1 and CDR2 (germline): SGHVS, FQNEAQ. The CDR3 covers 14 residues. The ends lost 3 bases at V and 2 bases at J; junction bases unmatched: 3. The CDR3 DNA is TGTGCCAGCAGCTTGGGACAGAGCAACTATGGCTACACCTTC. Its protein is CASSLGQSNYGYTF.

This chain connects TRBV7-9 to TRBJ1-1, with D tentatively TRBD1 (5 bases). Trimming pared 3 bases from V and 4 bases from J, leaving 12 bases between. Per germline, CDR1 SEHNR and CDR2 FQNEAQ (reference sequence). The CDR3 spans 14 residues. CDR3 residues: CASSFLQEGTEAFF. The CDR3, as DNA: TGTGCCAGCAGCTTCCTACAGGAAGGCACTGAAGCTTTCTTT. Full variable domain (missing parts from reference TRBV7-9 and TRBJ1-1): DTGVSQNPRHKITKRGQNVTFRCDPISEHNRLYWYRQTLGQGPEFLTYFQNEAQLEKSRLLSDRFSAERPKGSFSTLEIQRTEQGDSAMYLCASSFLQEGTEAFFGQGTRLTVV.

This rearrangement joins TRBV9 to TRBJ2-5; 11 bases line up with TRBD2. J was trimmed by 5 bases and V by 0 bases; bases with no gene match: 6. This CDR3 has 16 residues. CDR1 SGDLS and CDR2 YYNGEE come from the germline V gene. The CDR3 is CASSVGLAGQYETQYF. The CDR3 coding sequence is TGTGCCAGCAGCGTAGGACTAGCGGGACAATATGAGACCCAGTACTTC.

The V and J genes are TRBV18 and TRBJ2-1; possible D gene TRBD2, 5 bases. Trimming pared 3 bases from V and 8 bases from J, leaving 14 bases between. CDR1 is KGHSH, CDR2 LQKENI, per germline. This CDR3 comprises 14 residues. This CDR3 is CASSPRDKRDEQFF. The CDR3 DNA reads as TGTGCCAGCTCACCCAGAGACAAGAGGGATGAGCAGTTCTTC.